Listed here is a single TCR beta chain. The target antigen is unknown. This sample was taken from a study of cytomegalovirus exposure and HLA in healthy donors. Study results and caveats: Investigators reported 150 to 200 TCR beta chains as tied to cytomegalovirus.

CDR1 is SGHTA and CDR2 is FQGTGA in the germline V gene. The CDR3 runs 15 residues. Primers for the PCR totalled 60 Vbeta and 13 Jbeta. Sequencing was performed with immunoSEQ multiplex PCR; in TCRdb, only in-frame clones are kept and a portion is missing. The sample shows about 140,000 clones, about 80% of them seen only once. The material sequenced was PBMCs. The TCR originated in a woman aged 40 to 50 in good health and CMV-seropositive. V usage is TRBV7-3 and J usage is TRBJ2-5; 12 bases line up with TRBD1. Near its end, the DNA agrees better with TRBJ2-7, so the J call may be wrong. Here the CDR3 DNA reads TGTGCCAGCAGCTTAGGGACAGGGGGCTTCCACGAGCAGTACTTC. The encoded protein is CASSLGTGGFHEQYF.